A selection of T cell receptor beta chains follows, all from one sample in a study of blood T cell repertoires in COVID-19. Using immunoSEQ multiplex PCR, the repertoire was profiled, and TCRdb retains in-frame clones only, with some absent. The sample contains 100,000 to 150,000 clones, 77% of which appear only once. Sequencing was done on a sample of peripheral blood. All receptors derive from a human donor in a cohort sampled during active COVID-19. The CDR3 runs from the conserved cysteine through the conserved F or W. Fields, in order: clone size, V gene, D gene, J gene, CDR3 DNA, CDR3 protein. A D gene is named only where the DNA matches it firmly. A clone size is listed for some rows: how often the clone was seen (once, few, many), or a class if it is expanded.

abundance: few; v_gene: TRBV13; d_gene: NA; j_gene: TRBJ2-7; CDR3nt: TGTGCCAGCAGCTCAGGGGAATTGGGCAACGAGCAGTACTTC; CDR3aa: CASSSGELGNEQYF
abundance: NA; v_gene: TRBV12-3/TRBV12-4; d_gene: NA; j_gene: TRBJ2-2; CDR3nt: TGTGCCAGCAGTCGGGGTCCCGGGGAGCTGTTTTTT; CDR3aa: CASSRGPGELFF
abundance: NA; v_gene: TRBV19; d_gene: TRBD2; j_gene: TRBJ2-3; CDR3nt: TGTGCCAGTAGTATGGGACTAGCGGGGGCAGATACGCAGTATTTT; CDR3aa: CASSMGLAGADTQYF
abundance: NA; v_gene: TRBV27; d_gene: NA; j_gene: TRBJ1-6; CDR3nt: TGTGCCAGCTCCGGGGGAGGGGCCTATTCACCCCTCCACTTT; CDR3aa: CASSGGGAYSPLHF
abundance: NA; v_gene: TRBV7-2; d_gene: NA; j_gene: TRBJ2-5; CDR3nt: TGTGCCAGCAGCTTAGAATTGTACAGACAAGAGACCCAGTACTTC; CDR3aa: CASSLELYRQETQYF
abundance: NA; v_gene: TRBV24-1; d_gene: NA; j_gene: TRBJ2-3; CDR3nt: TGTGCCACCAGTGGGGGGTCCGGGACAACAGATACGCAGTATTTT; CDR3aa: CATSGGSGTTDTQYF
abundance: few; v_gene: TRBV5-5; d_gene: TRBD2; j_gene: TRBJ2-1; CDR3nt: TGTGCCAGCAGCTTGGGGACTAGCGGGGTCAATGAGCAGTTCTTC; CDR3aa: CASSLGTSGVNEQFF
abundance: NA; v_gene: TRBV29-1; d_gene: TRBD1; j_gene: TRBJ2-5; CDR3nt: TGCAGCGTCCCCGGGACAGATGAAGAGACCCAGTACTTC; CDR3aa: CSVPGTDEETQYF
abundance: NA; v_gene: TRBV11-2; d_gene: TRBD2; j_gene: TRBJ2-3; CDR3nt: TGTGCCAGCAGCCCGGGGACTAGCGGGAGACCAGATACGCAGTATTTT; CDR3aa: CASSPGTSGRPDTQYF
abundance: NA; v_gene: TRBV2; d_gene: NA; j_gene: TRBJ2-7; CDR3nt: TGTGCCAGCAGTCGAGGACAACCCTACGAGCAGTACTTC; CDR3aa: CASSRGQPYEQYF
abundance: NA; v_gene: TRBV5-6; d_gene: NA; j_gene: TRBJ2-7; CDR3nt: TGTGCCAGCAGCTTGGCCAGTTCCTACGAGCAGTACTTC; CDR3aa: CASSLASSYEQYF